This T cell receptor beta chain was sequenced in a study of OX40 agonist ivuxolimab in advanced cancers. On the study more broadly: Ivuxolimab is an agonistic anti-OX40 (CD134) antibody, and patients were treated with it. Patients with hepatocellular carcinoma, melanoma, renal cell or head and neck cancer made up the dose-escalation patients.

Points on this clone: Its antigen is unidentified.

Findings of the study overall: Among the least clonally expanded were partial responders at 0.1-3.0 mg/kg.

Sequenced by immunoSEQ multiplex PCR; TCRdb stores in-frame clones only, minus some. Of roughly 45,000 clones listed, roughly 85% are singletons. This specimen consisted of CD4+ or CD8+ T cells sorted from blood, obtained in a trial of the OX40 agonist ivuxolimab. This TCR came from an adult with an advanced solid tumor such as melanoma, head and neck, liver or kidney cancer.

CDR3 in amino acids: CASSLDGADTEAFF. The CDR3, as DNA: TGCGCCAGCAGCTTGGATGGGGCAGACACTGAAGCTTTCTTT. The J gene is TRBJ1-1, the V gene TRBV5-1; a weak D match, TRBD1 (5 bases). Per germline, CDR1 SGHRS and CDR2 YFSETQ. V lost 0 bases and J 3 bases, leaving 9 bases between the germline ends. The CDR3 loop spans 14 amino acids.